The clone carrying this T cell receptor beta chain was seen only a few times. Its antigen is still unknown. Amplification of TCR beta CDR3 regions used RNA as the template. First-round RT-PCR of the TCR CDR3 relied on the HTBI primer set. From the multiplex PCR reads, TCRdb called clonotypes with MiXCR, one entry per CDR3 protein. The sample shows a few hundred thousand distinct CDR3 sequences, about a fifth of them seen only once. The sample is drawn from a study of T cells in Graves' hyperthyroidism and ophthalmopathy. Study-wide points: A model using 13 V-J features told ophthalmopathy apart from stable hyperthyroidism. Most thyroid-expanded clonotypes above 0.001 were also found in blood.

Germline V gene lookup returns CDR1 LNHNV and CDR2 YYDKDF (reference sequence). The CDR3 runs 15 residues. With 0 bases clipped from V and 10 bases from J, the junction kept 6 bases outside the gene matches. This clonotype was obtained from a man aged 18 to 29 with Graves' hyperthyroidism. Sequences were obtained from blood. V gene TRBV15 combines with J gene TRBJ1-6, with 7 bases fitting TRBD1. This chain's CDR3 is CATSRDSGTDSPLHF. In nucleotides, the CDR3 is TGTGCCACCAGCAGAGATTCAGGGACAGACTCACCCCTCCACTTT.